Following are 27 T cell receptor beta chains from one sample sequenced in a study of blood T cells in healthy people across ages. PCR was performed a second time for roughly 6 to 12 cycles using a sample-barcoded 5' primer and a J-beta primer mix. In TCRdb, the 5' RACE reads were re-called with MiXCR into one record per CDR3 protein. The sample contains 1.5 million or so distinct CDR3 sequences, 35% to 45% of which appear only once. The specimen sequenced was blood. Source of these receptors: a woman between 18 and 29 years old in good health.

In this sample, this clonotype turned up a few times. This chain connects TRBV19 to TRBJ2-1; D remains ambiguous. CDR1 is LNHDA and CDR2 is SQIVND in the germline V gene (reference sequence). CDR3 length: 15 residues. Trimming removed 3 bases from V and 4 bases from J, with 13 bases in between. The CDR3 spells CASSISRTPYNEQFF. CDR3 bases: TGTGCCAGTAGTATTTCAAGGACCCCTTACAATGAGCAGTTCTTC.

The table lists this clonotype with a few counts. The chain carries TRBV7-2 and TRBJ1-2; a possible D gene is TRBD1 (5 bases). V shed 1 base and J shed 1 base, with 13 bases lying between them. CDR1 and CDR2 (germline): SGHTA, FQGNSA. This CDR3 contains 16 residues. The CDR3 region is CASSLVGASVNYGYTF. CDR3 in DNA: TGTGCCAGCAGCTTAGTCGGGGCCAGCGTTAACTATGGCTACACCTTC.

This clonotype was found a few times. The V call is TRBV12-3 or TRBV12-4, the J call TRBJ1-1; D is possibly TRBD1 (6 bases). The V end was cut by 8 bases, the J end by 3 bases, with 19 bases between. The CDR3 contains 15 residues. For the CDR3, the DNA is TGTGCCAGCGGGTTACCGGGAGGGGGGGACACTGAAGCTTTCTTT. This sequence encodes CASGLPGGGDTEAFF.

This sequence joins TRBV7-2 and TRBJ1-6; the D is unclear. Per germline, CDR1 SGHTA and CDR2 FQGNSA. The CDR3 runs 13 residues. V was pared by 2 bases and J by 14 bases, with 13 bases between. CDR3 DNA sequence: TGTGCCAGCAGCTTACCACTGGCCCCGACCCTCCACTTT. Protein sequence: CASSLPLAPTLHF.

The V call is TRBV7-9, the J call TRBJ1-3; no firm D call. From germline, CDR1 is SEHNR and CDR2 FQNEAQ (reference sequence). Deletions cut 4 bases from V and 0 bases from J, with 10 bases between. The CDR3 contains 15 residues. The CDR3 nucleotides read TGTGCCAGCAGCTCCGCAGGAAGCTCTGGAAACACCATATATTTT. Its translation is CASSSAGSSGNTIYF.

This clonotype was counted a few times. The chain couples TRBV4-3 to TRBJ2-3; 9 nucleotides line up with TRBD2. Germline trimming cut 6 bases from V and 6 bases from J; bases unmatched to any gene: 13. Germline V CDR1 and CDR2: LGHNA, YSLEER. CDR3 size: 16 residues. CDR3 in DNA: TGCGCCAGCAGGCCCTATACTAGCGGGTTCATGGATACGCAGTATTTT. It translates to CASRPYTSGFMDTQYF.

The CDR3 here is CATSSLGQGAEDTEAFF. CDR3 DNA: TGTGCCACCAGCAGCTTGGGACAGGGGGCCGAGGACACTGAAGCTTTCTTT. The chain joins TRBV15 to TRBJ1-1, with TRBD1 matching 12 bases. The germline gives CDR1 LNHNV, CDR2 YYDKDF (reference sequence). CDR3 size: 17 residues. The trim removed 3 bases at V and 3 bases at J, leaving 8 bases unmatched.

The chain uses TRBV4-2 and TRBJ1-3; the match to TRBD1 covers 8 bases. CDR1 and CDR2 from the germline V gene are LGHNA and YNFKEQ. This CDR3 has 17 residues. Losses at the gene ends were 4 bases for V and 2 bases for J; bases not matched to a gene: 10. CDR3 sequence (DNA): TGTGCCAGCAGCCCGGGGGCAGGGGGCGCGCCTGGAAACACCATATATTTT. This sequence encodes CASSPGAGGAPGNTIYF.

This sequence joins TRBV5-5 and TRBJ2-3, with 8 bases fitting TRBD2. Germline V gene data show CDR1 as SGHKS and CDR2 as YYEKEE (reference sequence). V gave up 1 base and J gave up 2 bases; unmatched junction bases: 6. This CDR3 region has 16 residues. The CDR3 DNA sequence: TGTGCCAGCAGCTTGTTCCCGGGGGGGAACACAGATACGCAGTATTTT. Amino acids: CASSLFPGGNTDTQYF.

The chain employs TRBV28 and TRBJ2-7; D may be TRBD1 (6 bases). Trimming shortened V by 6 bases and J by 0 bases, and 15 bases separated the two germline ends. The CDR3 is 15 amino acids. In germline, CDR1 is MDHEN, CDR2 SYDVKM. The CDR3 DNA reads TGTGCCAGCAGCCCTCGACAGGTCAACTCCTACGAGCAGTACTTC. Its translation is CASSPRQVNSYEQYF. Combining the CDR3 with reference TRBV28 and TRBJ2-7 gives the whole variable domain DVKVTQSSRYLVKRTGEKVFLECVQDMDHENMFWYRQDPGLGLRLIYFSYDVKMKEKGDIPEGYSVSREKKERFSLILESASTNQTSMYLCASSPRQVNSYEQYFGPGTRLTVT.

This clonotype was detected only a few times. The rearrangement joins TRBV7-3 to TRBJ2-3; 7 bases align to TRBD2. The germline V gene has CDR1 SGHTA and CDR2 FQGTGA. Trimming at V came to 5 bases and at J to 0 bases, leaving 8 bases not matched to a gene. This CDR3 has 16 residues. The CDR3: CASSPLGRASTDTQYF. CDR3 DNA sequence: TGTGCCAGCAGCCCTTTAGGGAGGGCTAGCACAGATACGCAGTATTTT.

The genes are TRBV7-2 and TRBJ2-1; TRBD2 is a possible D gene (6 bases). V lost 1 base to trimming and J lost 11 bases, with 12 bases between them. This CDR3 region has 13 residues. The germline V gene encodes CDR1 SGHTA and CDR2 FQGNSA. Written as DNA, the CDR3 is TGTGCCAGCAGCTTAGGACTAGTTAATCAGCAGTTCTTC. Protein product: CASSLGLVNQQFF.

This chain links TRBV6-2 or TRBV6-3 with TRBJ2-2; 12 nucleotides line up with TRBD2. This CDR3 has 23 amino acids. Germline V lookup: CDR1 MNHEY, CDR2 SVGEGT. The V and J ends lost 2 bases and 4 bases, in that order; junction bases with no gene match: 23. The CDR3 is CASSYPRQGALLAGGPFTGELFF. The CDR3 region has the DNA TGTGCCAGCAGTTACCCGAGACAGGGGGCGCTTCTAGCGGGAGGGCCGTTCACCGGGGAGCTGTTTTTT.

This chain links TRBV7-2 with TRBJ1-5; tentatively, D is TRBD1 (5 bases). The CDR3 length is 15 residues. Per germline, CDR1 SGHTA and CDR2 FQGNSA. Trimming took 8 bases from V and 0 from J, leaving 14 bases between them. The CDR3 DNA is TGTGCCAGCGGAAGACAGAGTCATAGCAATCAGCCCCAGCATTTT. Protein product: CASGRQSHSNQPQHF.

This clonotype was seen a few times. The chain joins TRBV9 to TRBJ2-5, with 7 bases fitting TRBD1. This CDR3 region has 16 residues. The junction had 5 bases not matched to a gene; V was cut back by 0 bases and J by 0 bases. Germline V CDR1 and CDR2: SGDLS, YYNGEE. The CDR3 loop is CASSVGGQTNQETQYF. CDR3 sequence (DNA): TGTGCCAGCAGCGTAGGGGGACAGACTAACCAAGAGACCCAGTACTTC.

This clonotype was counted only a few times. This rearrangement joins TRBV14 to TRBJ2-1, with D unclear. The germline V gene has CDR1 SGHDN and CDR2 FVKESK. V was clipped by 9 bases and J by 0 bases, with 15 bases between them. The CDR3 sequence is 15 residues long. CDR3 sequence reads: CARFSALSSYNEQFF. The CDR3 nucleotides are TGTGCCAGATTCTCGGCCTTGAGCTCCTACAATGAGCAGTTCTTC.

The chain uses TRBV5-1 and TRBJ1-2, with D perhaps TRBD1 (6 bases). With 4 bases removed from V and 4 bases from J, the gap between germline ends came to 11 bases. The germline V gene has CDR1 SGHRS and CDR2 YFSETQ. CDR3 size: 13 residues. The CDR3 coding sequence is TGCGCCAGCAGCGACGGGACAACCTATGGCTACACCTTC. Amino acid sequence: CASSDGTTYGYTF.

This clonotype was detected a few times. The chain carries TRBV15 and TRBJ2-1, with TRBD2 matching 9 bases. CDR1 and CDR2 from the germline V gene are LNHNV and YYDKDF (reference sequence). This CDR3 is built from 15 residues. V dropped 1 base and J dropped 9; count of bases not matched to a gene: 7. DNA of the CDR3: TGTGCCACCAGCAGAGCGGTCGGCGGGGGGGTTGAGCAGTTCTTC. This encodes CATSRAVGGGVEQFF.

The sample holds a few counts of this clonotype. V is TRBV27 and J is TRBJ1-2; tentative D call: TRBD1 (5 bases). This CDR3 comprises 15 residues. V was trimmed by 4 bases and J by 0 bases, leaving 12 bases between them. Germline CDR1 and CDR2: MNHEY and SMNVEV (reference sequence). The CDR3 DNA reads as TGTGCCAGCAGTTCGGGGACCGGAGCTAACTATGGCTACACCTTC. It is translated as CASSSGTGANYGYTF.

V is TRBV20-1 and J is TRBJ2-5; no firm D call. This CDR3 is built from 12 residues. Germline V gene sequence: CDR1 DFQATT, CDR2 SNEGSKA (reference sequence). V was cut by 7 bases and J by 4 bases, with 13 bases left in between. DNA for the CDR3: TGCAGTGTCACCTCTGAGTTAGAGACCCAGTACTTC. It translates to CSVTSELETQYF.

For this clonotype: A read error is possible here, since a much larger clone lies one base away. The genes are TRBV12-3 or TRBV12-4 and TRBJ2-1; 12 bases match TRBD2. This CDR3 has 18 residues. Germline trimming cut 4 bases from V and 10 bases from J; bases unmatched to any gene: 17. The CDR3 DNA sequence: TGTGCCAGCAGTTCCCCACTAGCGGGGGGCCCCCTAGGTTGCGAGCAGTTCTTC. Protein: CASSSPLAGGPLGCEQFF.

This rearrangement joins TRBV2 to TRBJ2-3; 10 bases align to TRBD2. The junction had 14 bases not matched to a gene; V was cut back by 8 bases and J by 6 bases. The CDR3 length is 16 residues. CDR1 and CDR2 from the germline V gene are SNHLY and FYNNEI. The CDR3 protein is CASQEKGLADPDTQYF. The CDR3 DNA sequence: TGTGCCAGCCAGGAAAAAGGACTAGCGGACCCGGATACGCAGTATTTT.

This clonotype was seen only a few times. The chain uses TRBV20-1 and TRBJ1-2; D is perhaps TRBD1 (5 bases). In germline, CDR1 is DFQATT, CDR2 SNEGSKA (reference sequence). This CDR3 has 14 amino acids. Trimming took off 0 bases at V and 4 bases at J, with 12 bases between the two ends. Written as DNA, the CDR3 is TGCAGTGCTAGAGACGGGGGGTGGGGCTATGGCTACACCTTC. Translated: CSARDGGWGYGYTF.

This clonotype appeared a few times. V is TRBV28 and J is TRBJ2-3; 9 bases match TRBD1. V lost 10 bases to trimming and J lost 5 bases; unmatched junction nucleotides: 10. Germline-derived CDR1 and CDR2 are MDHEN and SYDVKM. CDR3 length: 14 amino acids. Written as DNA, the CDR3 is TGTGCCACCTACCGGGACAGGGCTGAAGATACGCAGTATTTT. This codes for CATYRDRAEDTQYF.

As DNA, the CDR3 is TGTGCCAGAGGAGGGGGACAGGAAAACATTCAGTACTTC. This sequence encodes CARGGGQENIQYF. The chain combines TRBV9 with TRBJ2-4; TRBD1 matches at 8 bases. V shed 8 bases, J shed 5 bases, and the junction held 6 bases outside the gene matches. CDR1 SGDLS and CDR2 YYNGEE come from the germline V gene. The CDR3 spans 13 residues.

This clonotype was observed a few times. The chain is built from TRBV29-1 and TRBJ2-7; 7 nucleotides line up with TRBD1. Trimming removed 5 bases from V and 7 bases from J; junction bases left unmatched: 11. Germline V gene sequence: CDR1 SQVTM, CDR2 ANQGSEA. This CDR3 comprises 13 residues. In nucleotides, the CDR3 is TGCAGCGTTCCGGGACAGAGTAACAATGAGCAGTACTTC. It is translated as CSVPGQSNNEQYF.

The gene calls are TRBV20-1 and TRBJ1-1; the D gene is possibly TRBD1 (5 bases). Germline CDR1 DFQATT, CDR2 SNEGSKA (reference sequence). The V gene lost 4 bases and the J gene lost 7 bases, with 16 bases spanning the gap. The CDR3 has 13 amino acids. The CDR3, as DNA: TGCAGTGCTAATGTGGTGGGGCGGATTGAAGCTTTCTTT. Translation gives CSANVVGRIEAFF.